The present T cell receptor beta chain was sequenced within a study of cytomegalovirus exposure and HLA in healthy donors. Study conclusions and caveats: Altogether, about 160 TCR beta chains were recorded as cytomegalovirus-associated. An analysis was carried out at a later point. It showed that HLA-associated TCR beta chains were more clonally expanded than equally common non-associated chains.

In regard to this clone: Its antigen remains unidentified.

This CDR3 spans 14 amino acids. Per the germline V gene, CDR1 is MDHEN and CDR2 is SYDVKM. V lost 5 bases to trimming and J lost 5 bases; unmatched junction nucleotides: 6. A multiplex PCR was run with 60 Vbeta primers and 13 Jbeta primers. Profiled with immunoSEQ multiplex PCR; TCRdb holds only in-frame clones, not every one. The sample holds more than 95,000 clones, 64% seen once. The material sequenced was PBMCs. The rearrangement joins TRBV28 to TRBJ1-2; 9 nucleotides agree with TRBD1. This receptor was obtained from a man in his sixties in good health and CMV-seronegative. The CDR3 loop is CASSKQGAGYGYTF. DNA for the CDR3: TGTGCCAGCAGTAAACAGGGGGCAGGATATGGCTACACCTTC.